The T cell receptor beta chain under discussion was sequenced for a study of T cell responses to AZD1222 COVID-19 vaccine (dated by TCRdb to the early 2020s). With respect to the entire study: TCR sequencing was performed for over 230 trial participants, of whom around 200 were given two doses of AZD1222 and around 25 were given two doses of MenACWY control vaccine. Enrollment into the trials was organized by age into subgroups of 18-55, 56-69 and 70-plus years, and those subgroups contained roughly 150, 30 and 60 TCR-sequenced participants, respectively.

The CDR3, cysteine through phenylalanine, is 15 amino acids long. Of the read, only the CDR3 DNA is kept; its 45 bases are in frame from base 1. CDR1 SGHKS and CDR2 YYEKEE were looked up in the germline V gene (reference sequence). V and J are truncated by 0 bases and 4 bases respectively, leaving an intervening sequence of 13 bases. The sample's time point label, decoded: baseline before first vaccination. This sample's treatment or condition label indicates: meningococcal conjugate vaccine given as trial control. Samples from vaccinated people were obtained from the UK trials COV001 and COV002, which included a single-blind randomized controlled phase 2/3 trial of AZD1222 (ChAdOx1 nCoV-19) in healthy adults. For TCRbeta chain sequencing, PBMC samples were collected from trial participants at day 0 and at day 28 after the second dose. The CDR3 regions of human TCRbeta chains were analyzed by immunosequencing. The original methods were these. TCRs in the repertoires were compared against a reference library of SARS-CoV-2-specific TCRs that had been generated with the MIRA antigen-specificity platform. Breadth was defined as the fraction of unique TCRs that were SARS-CoV-2-associated, and depth was defined as the fraction of total T cells that were SARS-CoV-2-associated. Using the MIRA data, each spike-specific TCR was mapped to the spike region that the TCR reacts to and placed in a CD4 or CD8 class. Log10-transformed breadth and depth values were compared by one-way ANOVA with Sidak's multiple comparisons tests. This immuneACCESS table, as held by TCRdb, lists in-frame sequences with V and J called but not all clones. Of the missing ones, under half trace to an unresolved V gene in checked studies; the others have no known cause. D and trimming were read from the DNA, whereas the V and J calls and clone size are those reported in that table. Across this sample there are about 140,000 clones, with approximately 95% seen only once. Of the sample, 0.75% to 1% falls within the top ten clones.

On this clone: Its antigen has not been determined. No base quality values were provided; no much bigger clone lies one nucleotide off.

Results the study describes overall, beyond this receptor: After two AZD1222 doses, spike-specific TCR breadth and depth were significantly higher than at day 0 and than in MenACWY recipients. Conclusions about previously exposed vaccinees are limited because only a handful of AZD1222 recipients were SARS-CoV-2 seropositive at baseline. Participants were mostly white British and included more females than males, and it was suggested by the authors that clonal diversity may have been underestimated. The 56-69-year group was small, and its depth increase did not reach significance, likely because of low power. Because no day 14 peak-response samples were available, the repertoires could be characterized only after the peak T cell response. The vaccine-associated CD4 TCRs covered the entire spike protein, and the dominant responses fell in regions 160-218 and 743-854. Reportedly, close to half of the unique spike-specific TCRs recognized epitopes lying outside the regions that are mutated in the B.1.351 and B.1.1.7 variants.

The source was peripheral blood, collected on day 0 of MenACWY control vaccination. The chain is assembled from TRBV5-5 and TRBJ2-5, with the D gene call left open. The sequence derives from an adult in good health. The CDR3 region has the sequence CASSLALRALETQYF. The bases read TGTGCCAGCAGCTTGGCTCTTCGAGCTTTAGAGACCCAGTACTTC.